This T cell receptor (beta chain) was found in a study of T cell responses to AZD1222 COVID-19 vaccine. Clones were sequenced by immunoSEQ multiplex PCR, and TCRdb holds only the in-frame ones, with some missing. The sample includes around 120,000 clones, roughly 90% of them seen just once. Specimen: peripheral blood, collected on day 0 of AZD1222 vaccination. The source of this sequence is an adult in good health.

CDR3 in DNA: TGTGCCACGTCGGACTTTTATTCACCCCTCCACTTT. This encodes CATSDFYSPLHF. V usage is TRBV19 and J usage is TRBJ1-6, with D unresolved. Trimming removed 10 bases at V and 8 bases at J, with 12 bases between. The germline CDR1 and CDR2 sequences are LNHDA and SQIVND (reference sequence). This CDR3 spans 12 amino acids.